A single sample gave rise to the 28 T cell receptor beta chains below, sequenced in a study of human CD8 memory T cell subsets. Libraries for TCR beta were constructed using UMI-labeled 5' RACE. TCRdb re-called the 5' RACE reads; one entry per CDR3 protein, DNA not given. Its clone listing holds fewer than 7,500 distinct CDR3 sequences. The sample consisted of CD8+ stem-like memory T cells (TSCM and TCM) sorted from PBMCs. As to subset: stem-like memory CD8 T cells (TSTEM), CCR7+ PD-1- TIGIT-. The receptors derive from a human donor in good health.

This clonotype shows up as large by frequency. The chain recombines TRBV7-9 with TRBJ2-5; TCRdb gives TRBD2 as the D gene, but with no DNA this cannot be confirmed. The CDR3 spans 15 residues. Looked up from germline, CDR1 is SEHNR and CDR2 is FQNEAQ (reference sequence). CDR3 protein: CASSLTSGRGETQYF.

V and J are TRBV7-3 and TRBJ1-2. The germline V gene encodes CDR1 SGHTA and CDR2 FQGTGA. This CDR3 spans 14 amino acids. This CDR3 reads CASSSQCTCYGYTF.

V gene TRBV7-6 combines with J gene TRBJ2-2; TCRdb proposes TRBD1, but this gene call is untestable without DNA. This CDR3 comprises 14 residues. CDR1 and CDR2 (germline): SGHVS, FNYEAQ. CDR3 loop: CASRPGENTGELFF.

This clonotype is labeled medium-sized based on frequency. The chain couples TRBV10-3 to TRBJ2-1; TCRdb returns TRBD1, unconfirmable since there is no DNA. The germline gives CDR1 ENHRY, CDR2 SYGVKD. This CDR3 comprises 13 residues. This CDR3 reads CAISEGQGTEQFF.

The J gene is TRBJ2-1, the V gene TRBV24-1; the TCRdb call, TRBD1, lacks DNA for checking. Germline loops: CDR1 KGHDR, CDR2 SFDVKD. CDR3 length: 16 amino acids. The CDR3 sequence: CATSDPRDRGPVEQFF.

The chain links TRBV28 to TRBJ1-1. The germline V gene encodes CDR1 MDHEN and CDR2 SYDVKM. The CDR3 has 12 residues. The CDR3 region is CASSYLDTEAFF.

This clonotype is classed as medium-sized by frequency. The rearrangement joins TRBV7-9 to TRBJ2-5. Germline V gives CDR1 SEHNR, CDR2 FQNEAQ (reference sequence). This CDR3 contains 17 residues. CDR3 sequence: CASSLDPTVVFQETQYF.

The chain employs TRBV28 and TRBJ2-1; no DNA is available, so the TRBD2 call from TCRdb remains unchecked. The germline V gene encodes CDR1 MDHEN and CDR2 SYDVKM. The CDR3 has 16 amino acids. The CDR3 loop reads CASSSALAGVLHEQFF.

This CDR3 reads CASSLGFMGTAGNTIYF. V and J are TRBV7-9 and TRBJ1-3; no DNA is available, so the TRBD1 call from TCRdb remains unchecked. This CDR3 is 17 amino acids long. CDR1 SEHNR and CDR2 FQNEAQ come from the germline V gene (reference sequence).

The chain combines TRBV9 with TRBJ2-5; TCRdb designates TRBD2, a call that cannot be tested without DNA. CDR3 length: 15 amino acids. The germline gives CDR1 SGDLS, CDR2 YYNGEE. The CDR3 sequence is CASSAALGPTETQYF.

The J gene is TRBJ2-1, the V gene TRBV5-6. There are 13 residues in the CDR3. The germline CDR1 and CDR2 sequences are SGHDT and YYEEEE. CDR3 amino acids: CASSLGINNEQFF.

The rearrangement links TRBV3-1 to TRBJ2-7; TCRdb gives TRBD2 as the D gene, but with no DNA this cannot be confirmed. This CDR3 contains 14 residues. Germline V gene data show CDR1 as LGHDT and CDR2 as YNNKEL (reference sequence). Here the CDR3 reads CASSPPQGLAVQYF.

The chain joins TRBV5-1 to TRBJ2-1; TCRdb selects TRBD2, and the lack of DNA leaves this call unchecked. There are 17 residues in the CDR3. Germline V gene lookup returns CDR1 SGHRS and CDR2 YFSETQ. The CDR3 loop reads CASSILASGRLNNEQFF.

The J gene is TRBJ2-1, the V gene TRBV5-6; TCRdb's D call, TRBD1, is unchecked because there is no DNA. This CDR3 has 13 residues. The germline V gene encodes CDR1 SGHDT and CDR2 YYEEEE. The CDR3 spells CASSVDRVNEQFF.

This sequence joins TRBV27 and TRBJ2-7. Germline V CDR1 and CDR2: MNHEY, SMNVEV (reference sequence). The CDR3 consists of 14 residues. CDR3 protein: CASSLSGQPYEQYF.

This clonotype is labeled medium-sized (0.01 to 0.1%) based on frequency. The genes are TRBV6-2 or TRBV6-3 and TRBJ2-1; TCRdb selects TRBD2, and the lack of DNA leaves this call unchecked. Germline V gene sequence: CDR1 MNHEY, CDR2 SVGEGT. This CDR3 has 16 residues. CDR3: CASSAWTSGKVNEQFF.

The chain employs TRBV6-5 and TRBJ2-1; TCRdb's assignment of TRBD1 cannot be checked, as there is no DNA. The CDR3 loop spans 13 amino acids. Germline V gene sequence: CDR1 MNHEY, CDR2 SVGAGI. The CDR3 is CATSPGNHNEQFF.

V and J are TRBV20-1 and TRBJ2-4; the D call from TCRdb, TRBD2, cannot be confirmed without DNA. This CDR3 has 18 residues. CDR1 and CDR2 from the germline V gene are DFQATT and SNEGSKA (reference sequence). CDR3 in amino acids: CSAIDGTRGIGAKNIQYF.

Its frequency marks this clonotype as medium-sized. The genes are TRBV5-5 and TRBJ2-1; without DNA, the TCRdb call of TRBD2 cannot be checked. The V gene's germline CDR1 is SGHKS and CDR2 YYEKEE (reference sequence). The CDR3 has 16 residues. CDR3 residues: CASSSGLAGVYNEQFF. The complete variable domain, with remaining parts taken from reference TRBV5-5 and TRBJ2-1, reads DAGVTQSPTHLIKTRGQQVTLRCSPISGHKSVSWYQQVLGQGPQFIFQYYEKEERGRGNFPDRFSARQFPNYSSELNVNALLLGDSALYLCASSSGLAGVYNEQFFGPGTRLTVL.

This chain uses TRBV24-1 with TRBJ2-3; the TCRdb call, TRBD2, lacks DNA for checking. From germline, CDR1 is KGHDR and CDR2 SFDVKD. The CDR3 is 16 residues long. The CDR3 is CATSEGGLAVTDTQYF.

The J gene is TRBJ2-1, the V gene TRBV28; checking the TCRdb D call of TRBD2 is not possible without DNA. The CDR3 runs to 16 residues. Germline V gene sequence: CDR1 MDHEN, CDR2 SYDVKM. The chain's CDR3 is CASNLAGGLYGNEQFF.

The chain has TRBV7-8 and TRBJ2-1; TCRdb's D call, TRBD1, is unchecked because there is no DNA. Germline CDR1 is SGHVS and CDR2 is FQNEAQ. The CDR3 is 13 residues long. The CDR3 sequence is CASSFLELGQKFF.

Its frequency marks this clonotype as medium-sized. V usage is TRBV28 and J usage is TRBJ2-5; the D call from TCRdb, TRBD1, cannot be confirmed without DNA. This CDR3 has 16 amino acids. Germline V gives CDR1 MDHEN, CDR2 SYDVKM. The CDR3 sequence: CASSGGSGQIGETQYF.

The J gene is TRBJ2-3, the V gene TRBV11-2. CDR1 SGHAT and CDR2 FQNNGV come from the germline V gene. This CDR3 region has 15 residues. CDR3: CASSASGTFTDTQYF.

The CDR3: CASQAFPYEQYF. The rearrangement joins TRBV6-6 to TRBJ2-7. Germline V gene sequence: CDR1 MNHNY, CDR2 SVGAGI (reference sequence). The CDR3 spans 12 residues.

The chain is built from TRBV10-2 and TRBJ2-7. Germline V lookup: CDR1 WSHSY, CDR2 SAAADI. The length of the CDR3 is 12 residues. The CDR3 spells CASSESMYEQYF.

This clonotype registers medium-sized by frequency. The J gene is TRBJ2-3, the V gene TRBV29-1; the TRBD1 assignment by TCRdb is unverifiable without DNA. From germline, CDR1 is SQVTM and CDR2 ANQGSEA. The CDR3 totals 13 residues. The CDR3 spells CSVGTGYTDTQYF.

Judged by frequency, this clonotype is medium-sized. The chain has TRBV10-3 and TRBJ2-1; absent DNA, TCRdb's TRBD2 call cannot be checked. Germline values: CDR1 ENHRY, CDR2 SYGVKD. The CDR3 has 17 residues. CDR3 sequence: CAISESEASGDHNEQFF.